The entry below gives a single T cell receptor beta chain sequence along with its context. This entry comes from a study of shared T cell receptors in the human thymus. The CDR3 runs 15 residues. Libraries were prepared by immunoSEQ multiplex PCR; TCRdb keeps only in-frame clonotypes and omits some of them. The table lists about 540,000 clones, about 84% of them singletons, with roughly 0.013% in the top ten. These records were also assigned to another study, of human thymus T cells.

The clonotype was recovered from a boy younger than two with a congenital heart defect. The rearrangement uses TRBV21-1 and TRBJ2-1; TRBD2, the table's D call, was not compared with the DNA. TRBV21-1 is termed a pseudogene. Sequencing was carried out using thymocytes. The CDR3 sequence: CASTEPGLGSNEQFF. CDR3 nucleotides: TGTGCCAGCACAGAACCGGGACTAGGGAGTAATGAGCAGTTCTTC.